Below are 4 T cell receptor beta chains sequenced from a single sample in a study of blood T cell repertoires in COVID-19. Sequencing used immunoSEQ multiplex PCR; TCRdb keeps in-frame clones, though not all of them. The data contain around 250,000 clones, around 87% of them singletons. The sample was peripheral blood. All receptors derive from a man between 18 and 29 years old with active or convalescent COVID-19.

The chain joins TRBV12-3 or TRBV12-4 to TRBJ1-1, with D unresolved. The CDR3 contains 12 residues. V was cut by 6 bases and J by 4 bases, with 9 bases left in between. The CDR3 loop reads CASRSEGTEAFF. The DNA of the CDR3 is TGTGCCAGCAGGTCAGAGGGCACTGAAGCTTTCTTT.

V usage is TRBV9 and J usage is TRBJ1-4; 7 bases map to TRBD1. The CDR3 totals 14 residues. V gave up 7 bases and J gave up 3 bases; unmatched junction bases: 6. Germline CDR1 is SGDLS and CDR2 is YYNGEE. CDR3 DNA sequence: TGTGCCAGCGGGGACGGGACAGCTAATGAAAAACTGTTTTTT. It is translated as CASGDGTANEKLFF.

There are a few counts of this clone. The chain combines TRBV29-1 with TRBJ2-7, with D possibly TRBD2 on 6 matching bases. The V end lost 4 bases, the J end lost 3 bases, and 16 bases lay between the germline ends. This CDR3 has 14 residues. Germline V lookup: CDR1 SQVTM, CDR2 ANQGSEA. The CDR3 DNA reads TGCAGCGTTGTGGGCGGGAATAATCTCTACGAGCAGTACTTC. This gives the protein CSVVGGNNLYEQYF.

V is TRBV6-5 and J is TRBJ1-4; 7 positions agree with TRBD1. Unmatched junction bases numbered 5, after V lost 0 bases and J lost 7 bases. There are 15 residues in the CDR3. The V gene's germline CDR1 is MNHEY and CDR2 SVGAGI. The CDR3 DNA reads TGTGCCAGCAGTTACTCAAGGGGGCCGGGTGAAAAACTGTTTTTT. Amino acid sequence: CASSYSRGPGEKLFF.